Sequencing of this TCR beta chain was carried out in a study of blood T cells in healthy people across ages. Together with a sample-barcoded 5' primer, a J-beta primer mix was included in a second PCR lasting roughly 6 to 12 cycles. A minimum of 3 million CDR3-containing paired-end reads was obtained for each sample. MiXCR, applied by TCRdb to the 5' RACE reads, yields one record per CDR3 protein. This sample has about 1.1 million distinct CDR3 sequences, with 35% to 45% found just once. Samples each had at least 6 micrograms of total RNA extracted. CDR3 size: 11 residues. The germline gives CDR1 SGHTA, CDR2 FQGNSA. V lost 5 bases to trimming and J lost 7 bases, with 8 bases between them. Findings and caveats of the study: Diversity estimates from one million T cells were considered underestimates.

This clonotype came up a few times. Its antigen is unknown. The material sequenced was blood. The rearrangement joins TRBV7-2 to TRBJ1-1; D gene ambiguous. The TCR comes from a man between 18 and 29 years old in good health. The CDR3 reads CASSGRGEAFF. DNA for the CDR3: TGTGCCAGCAGCGGTAGAGGTGAAGCTTTCTTT. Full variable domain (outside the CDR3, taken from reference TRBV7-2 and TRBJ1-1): GAGVSQSPSNKVTEKGKDVELRCDPISGHTALYWYRQSLGQGLEFLIYFQGNSAPDKSGLPSDRFSAERTGGSVSTLTIQRTQQEDSAVYLCASSGRGEAFFGQGTRLTVV.